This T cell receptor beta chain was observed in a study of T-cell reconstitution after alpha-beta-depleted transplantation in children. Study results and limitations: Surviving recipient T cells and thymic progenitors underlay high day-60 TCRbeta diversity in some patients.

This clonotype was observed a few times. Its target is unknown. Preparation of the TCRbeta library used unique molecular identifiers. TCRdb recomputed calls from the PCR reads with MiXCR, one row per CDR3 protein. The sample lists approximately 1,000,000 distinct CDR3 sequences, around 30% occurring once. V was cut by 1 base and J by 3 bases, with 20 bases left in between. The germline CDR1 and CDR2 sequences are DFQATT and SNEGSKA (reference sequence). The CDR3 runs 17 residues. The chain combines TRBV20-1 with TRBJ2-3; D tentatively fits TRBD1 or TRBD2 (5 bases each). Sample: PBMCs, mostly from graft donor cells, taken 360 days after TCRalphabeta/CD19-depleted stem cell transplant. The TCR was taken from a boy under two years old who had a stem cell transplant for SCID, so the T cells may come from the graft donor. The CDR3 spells CSARGQGGQAGTDTQYF. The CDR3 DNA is TGCAGTGCTAGAGGCCAAGGAGGACAAGCCGGGACAGATACGCAGTATTTT.